Presented here are 29 T cell receptor beta chains from one specimen sequenced in a study of shared clonotypes between healthy human individuals. Produced via immunoSEQ multiplex PCR; TCRdb's table is partial and in-frame only. The repertoire holds some 2,000,000 clones, with approximately 96% as singletons. The sample comprised naive CD4+ T cells sorted from blood. Regarding subset: CD45RA+ positively selected. The receptors were sampled from a young man in good health.

V usage is TRBV6-5 and J usage is TRBJ2-4; no clear D gene. The CDR3 is made up of 11 amino acids. Germline-derived CDR1 and CDR2 are MNHEY and SVGAGI. Trimming stripped 5 bases from V and 8 bases from J, with 7 bases between. CDR3 in amino acids: CASSLGDIQYF. CDR3 sequence (DNA): TGTGCCAGCAGTCTTGGGGACATTCAGTACTTC.

The chain has TRBV7-8 and TRBJ2-3, with 9 nucleotides matching TRBD2. V dropped 7 bases and J dropped 5; count of bases not matched to a gene: 13. Germline V gene sequence: CDR1 SGHVS, CDR2 FQNEAQ. The CDR3 length is 16 residues. The CDR3 protein is CASILGGASGVDTQYF. In DNA form, the CDR3 reads TGTGCCAGCATCCTTGGGGGAGCTAGCGGGGTAGATACGCAGTATTTT.

The gene calls are TRBV15 and TRBJ1-2; TRBD1 might be the D (6 bases). Germline CDR1 and CDR2: LNHNV and YYDKDF (reference sequence). There are 13 residues in the CDR3. V lost 4 bases and J 8 bases, leaving 14 bases between the germline ends. Here the CDR3 reads CATSTEGGSGYTF. The CDR3 bases are TGTGCCACCAGCACCGAAGGGGGAAGCGGCTACACCTTC.

This rearrangement joins TRBV27 to TRBJ2-5; D possibly corresponds to TRBD1 (6 bases). Germline V lookup: CDR1 MNHEY, CDR2 SMNVEV (reference sequence). V shed 5 bases and J shed 9 bases, with 28 bases lying between them. CDR3 length: 17 amino acids. The CDR3 loop reads CASSPTPNRVSRGAQYF. The DNA for the CDR3 is TGTGCCAGCAGTCCGACACCGAACAGGGTATCCCGAGGGGCCCAGTACTTC.

The rearrangement joins TRBV7-2 to TRBJ2-7, with D uncertain. V was cut by 1 base and J by 1 base, with 8 bases left in between. From germline, CDR1 is SGHTA and CDR2 FQGNSA. The CDR3 runs to 14 residues. As DNA, the CDR3 is TGTGCCAGCAGCTTAGGTGAGAGTTCCTACGAGCAGTACTTC. It specifies CASSLGESSYEQYF.

As to this clone: Distinct nucleotide sequences in the sample also encode this CDR3. The chain couples TRBV5-1 to TRBJ1-4, with TRBD1 identical over 7 bases. The CDR3 is made up of 16 amino acids. J gave up 2 bases and V 0 bases, and 4 bases lay outside the gene matches. The germline gives CDR1 SGHRS, CDR2 YFSETQ. The CDR3 sequence: CASSLGATGTNEKLFF. The CDR3 DNA is TGCGCCAGCAGCTTGGGGGCGACAGGGACTAATGAAAAACTGTTTTTT.

The chain recombines TRBV10-1 with TRBJ1-3; D unresolved. The CDR3 has 13 amino acids. Germline values: CDR1 WNHNN, CDR2 SYGVQD (reference sequence). V lost 2 bases to trimming and J lost 8 bases, with 10 bases between them. CDR3 sequence reads: CASSETGRDTIYF. The CDR3 nucleotides are TGCGCCAGCAGTGAGACGGGCCGGGACACCATATATTTT.

The chain links TRBV6-5 to TRBJ2-5, with TRBD1 as a possible D gene (6 bases). Trimming pared 8 bases from V and 5 bases from J, leaving 21 bases between. The CDR3 totals 15 residues. Germline lookup yields CDR1 MNHEY and CDR2 SVGAGI. CDR3 loop: CASSQGRGLAETQYF. The CDR3 nucleotides are TGTGCCAGCTCCCAGGGCAGGGGATTAGCGGAGACCCAGTACTTC.

A single count supports this clone. The sample has other DNA sequences that encode this CDR3 too. The CDR3 nucleotides are TGTGCCAGCAGCTTGCGGAGGGTAAGCTCCTACGAGCAGTACTTC. It translates to CASSLRRVSSYEQYF. The gene calls are TRBV5-6 and TRBJ2-7; tentatively, D is TRBD2 (6 bases). Germline assignment: CDR1 SGHDT and CDR2 YYEEEE. The CDR3 has 15 residues. Trimming left V 1 base short and J 0 bases short, with 11 bases between.

The CDR3 DNA sequence: TGTGCCAGCAGTTCCACCACATTTACACTGTTTTTT. Its protein is CASSSTTFTLFF. This chain links TRBV6-6 with TRBJ2-2; D uncertain. Germline lookup yields CDR1 MNHNY and CDR2 SVGAGI (reference sequence). Deletions cut 4 bases from V and 14 bases from J, with 14 bases between. The CDR3 is made up of 12 amino acids.

V usage is TRBV10-3 and J usage is TRBJ2-5; D is perhaps TRBD1 or TRBD2 (5 bases each). The CDR3 covers 14 residues. Trimming took 3 bases from V and 8 from J, leaving 16 bases between them. Germline loops: CDR1 ENHRY, CDR2 SYGVKD. The CDR3 region has the DNA TGTGCCATCAGTGAACTAAGGGACCCAATAACCCAGTACTTC. This encodes CAISELRDPITQYF.

Details on this clone: The identical CDR3 is also encoded by other nucleotide sequences in the sample. V usage is TRBV9 and J usage is TRBJ2-4, with 9 bases aligning to TRBD1. The CDR3 has 14 residues. V lost 3 bases to trimming and J lost 7 bases; unmatched junction nucleotides: 5. Germline values: CDR1 SGDLS, CDR2 YYNGEE. CDR3 loop: CASSAGQGMNIQYF. The CDR3 DNA reads as TGTGCCAGCAGCGCCGGACAGGGGATGAACATTCAGTACTTC.

This rearrangement joins TRBV6-6 to TRBJ2-7; D possibly corresponds to TRBD1 (6 bases). Germline CDR1 reads MNHNY; CDR2 reads SVGAGI (reference sequence). This CDR3 is 13 amino acids long. Trimming left V 7 bases short and J 3 bases short, with 13 bases between. The CDR3 nucleotides read TGTGCCAGCATGGACAGCCCTTACTACGAGCAGTACTTC. This sequence encodes CASMDSPYYEQYF.

As concerns this clone: Other DNA sequences of this sample code for an identical CDR3. The chain links TRBV7-9 to TRBJ1-1; no definite D call. Trimming removed 2 bases from V and 5 bases from J, with 6 bases in between. CDR1 is SEHNR, CDR2 FQNEAQ, per germline (reference sequence). This CDR3 comprises 12 residues. CDR3 coding DNA: TGTGCCAGCAGCTTACTTGGTACTGAAGCTTTCTTT. This translates into CASSLLGTEAFF. Drawing the rest from reference TRBV7-9 and TRBJ1-1, the complete variable domain is DTGVSQNPRHKITKRGQNVTFRCDPISEHNRLYWYRQTLGQGPEFLTYFQNEAQLEKSRLLSDRFSAERPKGSFSTLEIQRTEQGDSAMYLCASSLLGTEAFFGQGTRLTVV.

This rearrangement joins TRBV10-3 to TRBJ2-5; 13 positions match TRBD2. This CDR3 has 14 residues. After removal of 8 bases from V and 5 bases from J, the junction contained 5 bases not matched to a gene. Germline-derived CDR1 and CDR2 are ENHRY and SYGVKD. This CDR3 reads CAIGTSGNVETQYF. CDR3 nucleotides: TGTGCCATCGGGACTAGCGGGAATGTTGAGACCCAGTACTTC.

The rearrangement joins TRBV7-9 to TRBJ2-5; no definite D call. In germline, CDR1 is SEHNR, CDR2 FQNEAQ (reference sequence). CDR3 size: 13 residues. The V and J ends lost 4 bases and 2 bases respectively, with 8 bases between them. CDR3 protein: CASSSDIQETQYF. CDR3 DNA sequence: TGTGCCAGCAGCTCTGACATACAAGAGACCCAGTACTTC. Complete variable domain (other parts from reference TRBV7-9 and TRBJ2-5): DTGVSQNPRHKITKRGQNVTFRCDPISEHNRLYWYRQTLGQGPEFLTYFQNEAQLEKSRLLSDRFSAERPKGSFSTLEIQRTEQGDSAMYLCASSSDIQETQYFGPGTRLLVL.

V usage is TRBV20-1 and J usage is TRBJ1-2, with unresolved D. The CDR3 runs 10 residues. The germline V and J ends were trimmed by 6 bases and 5 bases, with 7 bases remaining between them. Germline V CDR1 and CDR2: DFQATT, SNEGSKA (reference sequence). The CDR3 loop is CSAGQYGYTF. The CDR3 DNA sequence: TGCAGTGCCGGCCAGTATGGCTACACCTTC.

The chain uses TRBV27 and TRBJ1-6; 12 positions agree with TRBD1. The germline CDR1 and CDR2 sequences are MNHEY and SMNVEV (reference sequence). V lost 2 bases to trimming and J lost 10 bases; unmatched junction nucleotides: 6. The CDR3 contains 16 residues. Here the CDR3 DNA reads TGTGCCAGCAGTTTAGTGGGGACAGGGGGCGCCTCACCCCTCCACTTT. Its protein is CASSLVGTGGASPLHF.

V is TRBV28 and J is TRBJ1-4, with no clear D. The CDR3 totals 14 residues. V lost 2 bases and J 4 bases, leaving 8 bases between the germline ends. CDR1 is MDHEN, CDR2 SYDVKM, per germline. Here the CDR3 reads CASSLGTDNEKLFF. CDR3 nucleotide sequence: TGTGCCAGCAGTTTAGGTACGGATAATGAAAAACTGTTTTTT.

This clone is a singleton in its sample. The chain has TRBV6-6 and TRBJ2-5; 7 nucleotides line up with TRBD1. Germline values: CDR1 MNHNY, CDR2 SVGAGI (reference sequence). V trimming: 6 bases; J trimming: 3 bases; junction bases outside the gene matches: 4. The CDR3 loop spans 13 amino acids. The CDR3 nucleotides read TGTGCCAGCAGACTCGGGACAGAAGAGACCCAGTACTTC. It encodes CASRLGTEETQYF.

The genes are TRBV6-5 and TRBJ1-2; a possible D gene is TRBD1 (6 bases). Germline CDR1 and CDR2: MNHEY and SVGAGI. Trimming pared 6 bases from V and 8 bases from J, leaving 16 bases between. This CDR3 region has 13 residues. This CDR3 reads CASRPGTLGGYTF. CDR3 nucleotides: TGTGCCAGCAGACCCGGGACATTAGGCGGCTACACCTTC.

The V call is TRBV9, the J call TRBJ2-5; 7 nucleotides match TRBD1. Germline CDR1 SGDLS, CDR2 YYNGEE. V gave up 4 bases and J gave up 3 bases; unmatched junction bases: 6. CDR3 length equals 14 residues. This chain's CDR3 is CASSPDRKEETQYF. In nucleotides, the CDR3 is TGTGCCAGCAGCCCGGACAGGAAAGAAGAGACCCAGTACTTC.

This chain uses TRBV10-1 with TRBJ1-2; perhaps TRBD1 as D (6 bases). Trimming cost V 6 bases and J 6 bases, with 8 bases left between them. This CDR3 is built from 11 residues. From germline, CDR1 is WNHNN and CDR2 SYGVQD (reference sequence). In DNA form, the CDR3 reads TGCGCCAGCAGGACAGGAGATGGCTACACCTTC. This codes for CASRTGDGYTF.

This clone was detected once. The chain has TRBV11-2 and TRBJ2-7, with D possibly matching TRBD2 (5 bases). The germline V gene has CDR1 SGHAT and CDR2 FQNNGV. The CDR3 is 14 amino acids. V gave up 2 bases and J gave up 5 bases, with 13 bases separating them. CDR3 residues: CASSLRSGIDEQYF. DNA of the CDR3: TGTGCCAGCAGCTTACGGTCGGGGATAGACGAGCAGTACTTC.

The chain joins TRBV6-1 to TRBJ2-7, with 7 bases aligning to TRBD1. With 6 bases clipped from V and 5 bases from J, the junction kept 10 bases outside the gene matches. Germline CDR1 MNHNS, CDR2 SASEGT. The CDR3 contains 14 residues. CDR3 sequence: CASRSLTGFDEQYF. The CDR3 coding sequence is TGTGCCAGCAGGTCCCTGACAGGGTTCGACGAGCAGTACTTC.

This clone was seen only a few times. The chain combines TRBV10-1 with TRBJ1-5; D is perhaps TRBD1 (5 bases). Per germline, CDR1 WNHNN and CDR2 SYGVQD (reference sequence). The germline V and J ends were trimmed by 4 bases and 6 bases, with 10 bases remaining between them. The CDR3 sequence is 13 residues long. In DNA form, the CDR3 reads TGCGCCAGCAGTGCGAGGGGTGGTCAGCCCCAGCATTTT. It translates to CASSARGGQPQHF.

Concerning this clone itself: The same CDR3 can be traced to other DNA sequences in this sample. The chain carries TRBV7-8 and TRBJ1-1, with D possibly being TRBD1 (5 bases). Germline CDR1 and CDR2: SGHVS and FQNEAQ. The CDR3 spans 14 residues. V lost 3 bases and J lost 1, with 9 bases in between. The CDR3 is CASSLGTANTEAFF. The DNA for the CDR3 is TGTGCCAGCAGCTTGGGGACGGCGAACACTGAAGCTTTCTTT.

The CDR3 loop reads CASSLAFHNEKLFF. The CDR3 DNA is TGTGCCAGCAGCTTGGCGTTCCATAATGAAAAACTGTTTTTT. This chain joins TRBV11-2 and TRBJ1-4; D ambiguous. This CDR3 contains 14 residues. The V gene's germline CDR1 is SGHAT and CDR2 FQNNGV. V lost 3 bases to trimming and J lost 4 bases, with 9 bases between them.

The chain combines TRBV10-1 with TRBJ1-5, with 7 bases that match TRBD1. The J segment lost 1 base and the V segment lost 7 bases, leaving 10 bases of the junction unmatched. CDR1 is WNHNN and CDR2 is SYGVQD in the germline V gene (reference sequence). This CDR3 has 16 amino acids. The chain's CDR3 is CASIVKQGQSNQPQHF. The DNA of the CDR3 is TGCGCCAGCATCGTAAAACAGGGACAGAGCAATCAGCCCCAGCATTTT.